This T cell receptor beta chain was sequenced in a study of cytomegalovirus exposure and HLA in healthy donors. General observations from the study: Investigators reported more than 150 TCR beta chains as tied to cytomegalovirus. As a later analysis showed, a missense DCLRE1C variant was linked to trimming of TCR beta V- and J-genes.

This CDR3 spans 12 amino acids. Looked up from germline, CDR1 is LNHDA and CDR2 is SQIVND (reference sequence). Losses at the gene ends were 5 bases for V and 14 bases for J; bases not matched to a gene: 6. Healthy bone marrow donors supplied every sample. The PCR employed 60 Vbeta primers together with 13 Jbeta primers. Measured with immunoSEQ multiplex PCR; TCRdb has only the in-frame clones, and not every one. The sample includes under 50,000 clones. On this clone itself: Its antigen is not known.

This chain connects TRBV19 to TRBJ1-6, with 7 positions matching TRBD1. The material sequenced was PBMCs. This receptor was identified in a male donor in good health and CMV-seronegative. CDR3 sequence reads: CASSPGTEALHF. The CDR3 DNA follows: TGTGCCAGTAGTCCGGGGACAGAAGCCCTCCACTTT.